These 2 T cell receptor beta chains share one sample of origin, sequenced in a study of blood T cells in healthy people across ages (dated by TCRdb to the mid-2010s). The library was generated by 5' RACE. Instrument on record: Illumina HiSeq 2500. A second PCR of about 6 to 11 cycles was run with a J-beta primer mix and a sample-barcoded 5' primer. TCRdb itself trimmed the public reads at Q25 with fastp, ran MiXCR and retained productive beta chains. Duplicate CDR3 protein sequences are folded into a single record with the most common DNA and genes. The sample table lists 1.5 million to 2 million distinct CDR3 sequences, 34% of them with a count of one. Of the sample, 11% falls within the top ten clones. Sequenced: blood. These receptors all stem from a woman in her thirties in good health.

The rearrangement uses TRBV20-1 and TRBJ2-1; D is unresolved. The V gene lost 0 bases and the J gene lost 3 bases, with 21 bases spanning the gap. Germline V gene data show CDR1 as DFQATT and CDR2 as SNEGSKA (reference sequence). This CDR3 region has 18 residues. CDR3 nucleotides: TGCAGTGCTAGAGATCGAGACACCAAACCGACTGGCTACAATGAGCAGTTCTTC. Encoded protein: CSARDRDTKPTGYNEQFF.

This clonotype was detected a few times. The chain combines TRBV7-2 with TRBJ2-7; TRBD2 agrees at 9 bases. Per the germline V gene, CDR1 is SGHTA and CDR2 is FQGNSA. The CDR3 loop spans 15 amino acids. V shed 6 bases and J 2 bases; nucleotides not matched to a gene: 8. The CDR3 nucleotides read TGTGCCAGCAGTAAAAGGGTAGCGGGAGCCTACGAGCAGTACTTC. It codes for CASSKRVAGAYEQYF.